This TCR beta chain was sequenced during a study of OX40 agonist ivuxolimab in advanced cancers. Overall study context: The patients got ivuxolimab, which is an agonistic anti-OX40 (CD134) antibody. The dose of intravenous ivuxolimab that patients received every 2 weeks ranged from 0.01 to 10 mg/kg. Broader study findings: Patients with a partial response at 0.1-3.0 mg/kg had among the lowest clonal expansion.

For this clone: Its specificity is unknown.

Germline V gives CDR1 LNHDA, CDR2 SQIVND (reference sequence). This CDR3 has 14 residues. V was trimmed by 3 bases and J by 3 bases, leaving 12 bases between them. Assay: immunoSEQ multiplex PCR; the TCRdb copy retains only in-frame clones and omits some. This table has some 77,000 clones, 92% appearing once. Anyone with autoimmune disease history or systemic immunosuppression was excluded. The chain employs TRBV19 and TRBJ2-7, with D possibly being TRBD2 (5 bases). The TCR sequence derives from an adult with an advanced solid tumor such as melanoma, head and neck, liver or kidney cancer. Sequenced material: CD4+ or CD8+ T cells sorted from blood, taken in a trial of the OX40 agonist ivuxolimab. The CDR3 reads CASSIREGYYEQYF. CDR3 DNA: TGTGCCAGTAGTATCCGGGAAGGGTACTACGAGCAGTACTTC. Using reference TRBV19 and TRBJ2-7 for the parts outside the CDR3, the full variable domain is DGGITQSPKYLFRKEGQNVTLSCEQNLNHDAMYWYRQDPGQGLRLIYYSQIVNDFQKGDIAEGYSVSREKKESFPLTVTSAQKNPTAFYLCASSIREGYYEQYFGPGTRLTVT.